This entry lists 14 T cell receptor beta chains sequenced from one sample in a study of beta chain features in type 1 diabetes. Whole-study results and caveats: TCRB CDR3s were moderately but significantly shorter in Type 1 diabetes patients in all four CD4+ subsets.

Their target antigens are unknown. Of the isolated RNA, all was reverse transcribed, and so the sequenced material was expressed TCRB transcripts. The assay was immunoSEQ multiplex PCR, and TCRdb's table has in-frame clones only and misses some. Of roughly 340,000 clones detected, about 13% appear once; the ten largest clones hold about 0.016%. What was sequenced was naive CD4+ T cells from blood. These receptors were taken from a woman between 18 and 30 years old with type 1 diabetes.

This clone has more than one count but fewer than ten. The chain uses TRBV4-3 and TRBJ1-3; weak D call: TRBD1 (5 bases). The germline V gene has CDR1 LGHNA and CDR2 YSLEER. V lost 6 bases and J lost 1, with 16 bases in between. The length of the CDR3 is 16 residues. The CDR3 is CASSRSPGGSGNTIYF. CDR3 in DNA: TGCGCCAGCAGTCGAAGCCCGGGGGGATCTGGAAACACCATATATTTT.

The chain uses TRBV2 and TRBJ1-5; the D is unclear. Trimming stripped 6 bases from V and 1 base from J, with 10 bases between. CDR3 size: 14 residues. Germline CDR1 SNHLY, CDR2 FYNNEI. The CDR3 DNA follows: TGTGCCAGCAGGGAGGGTACAAGCAATCAGCCCCAGCATTTT. Its protein is CASREGTSNQPQHF.

This clone has just a few counts. The chain carries TRBV19 and TRBJ2-5, with D maybe TRBD2 (6 bases). In germline, CDR1 is LNHDA, CDR2 SQIVND (reference sequence). V was shortened by 8 bases and J by 5 bases, with 21 bases between the two germline ends. This CDR3 comprises 15 residues. CDR3 loop: CASSRDLATGETQYF. CDR3 DNA sequence: TGTGCCAGTTCCAGGGACTTGGCTACCGGGGAGACCCAGTACTTC.

There are a few counts of this clone. This rearrangement joins TRBV27 to TRBJ1-1; D is ambiguous. V was clipped by 6 bases and J by 10 bases, with 18 bases between them. Germline loops: CDR1 MNHEY, CDR2 SMNVEV (reference sequence). This CDR3 has 13 residues. The CDR3 DNA sequence: TGTGCCAGCAGCCTGGAAGCGGGTGGGCGAGCTTTCTTT. Translated, it gives CASSLEAGGRAFF.

The chain joins TRBV14 to TRBJ2-2, with 8 bases identical to TRBD1. There are 15 residues in the CDR3. Germline loops: CDR1 SGHDN, CDR2 FVKESK. The V segment lost 1 base and the J segment 7 bases; nucleotides outside the gene matches: 5. The CDR3 here is CASSQVYGTGGELFF. CDR3 coding DNA: TGTGCCAGCAGCCAAGTATACGGGACAGGCGGGGAGCTGTTTTTT.

The rearrangement links TRBV7-2 to TRBJ2-3; TRBD1 is a possible D gene (6 bases). The germline V gene has CDR1 SGHTA and CDR2 FQGNSA. Between the trimmed V and J ends, which lost 5 bases and 5 bases, there was a span of 14 bases. The CDR3 length is 14 residues. The CDR3 region is CASSPRTVVDTQYF. The CDR3, as DNA: TGTGCCAGCAGCCCAAGGACAGTGGTAGATACGCAGTATTTT.

J is TRBJ2-1 and V is TRBV4-1; D may be TRBD2 (6 bases). Germline CDR1 MGHRA, CDR2 YSYEKL. The CDR3 has 17 amino acids. Trimming cost V 2 bases and J 0 bases, with 14 bases left between them. The CDR3 nucleotides read TGCGCCAGCAGCCAACGGGATCTAGCGAGCTCCTACAATGAGCAGTTCTTC. Translating it yields CASSQRDLASSYNEQFF.

There are a few counts of this clone. J is TRBJ2-7 and V is TRBV6-6, with a possible D match to TRBD1 (8 bases). Germline assignment: CDR1 MNHNY and CDR2 SVGAGI (reference sequence). V gave up 6 bases and J gave up 2 bases, with 17 bases separating them. This CDR3 comprises 15 residues. CDR3 nucleotide sequence: TGTGCCAGCAGAATGACACAGGGGGGGACCTACGAGCAGTACGTC. This translates into CASRMTQGGTYEQYV.

The sample holds a few counts of this clone. Other DNA variants within this sample encode the same CDR3. V and J are TRBV11-2 and TRBJ2-3; 8 bases align to TRBD2. CDR3 length equals 14 residues. J gave up 4 bases and V 5 bases, and 5 bases lay outside the gene matches. The germline V gene encodes CDR1 SGHAT and CDR2 FQNNGV. The CDR3 DNA reads as TGTGCCAGCAGCCTAGGACTAGCCCCAGATACGCAGTATTTT. Protein sequence: CASSLGLAPDTQYF.

V is TRBV18 and J is TRBJ2-7, with D maybe TRBD2 (6 bases). Between the trimmed V and J ends, which lost 2 bases and 0 bases, there was a span of 8 bases. This CDR3 has 14 residues. Germline V gene data show CDR1 as KGHSH and CDR2 as LQKENI. The CDR3 loop reads CASSPGRSSYEQYV. The CDR3 bases are TGTGCCAGCTCACCAGGGAGGAGCTCCTACGAGCAGTACGTC.

This clone turned up a few times. The rearrangement uses TRBV20-1 and TRBJ1-1, with D maybe TRBD1 (5 bases). The V gene's germline CDR1 is DFQATT and CDR2 SNEGSKA (reference sequence). V was pared by 6 bases and J by 11 bases, with 16 bases between. CDR3 size: 11 residues. The CDR3 loop is CSAPAPQVAFF. In DNA form, the CDR3 reads TGCAGTGCGCCGGCCCCACAGGTTGCTTTCTTT.

The V gene is TRBV5-4, the J gene TRBJ2-1, with 12 bases aligning to TRBD2. This CDR3 has 15 amino acids. The trim removed 0 bases at V and 10 bases at J, leaving 5 bases unmatched. CDR1 and CDR2 (germline): SGHNT, YYREEE (reference sequence). Written as DNA, the CDR3 is TGTGCCAGCAGCTTGGGACTAGCGGGAGCAGGGGAGCAGTTCTTC. Amino acid sequence: CASSLGLAGAGEQFF. Drawing the rest from reference TRBV5-4 and TRBJ2-1, the complete variable domain is ETGVTQSPTHLIKTRGQQVTLRCSSQSGHNTVSWYQQALGQGPQFIFQYYREEENGRGNFPPRFSGLQFPNYSSELNVNALELDDSALYLCASSLGLAGAGEQFFGPGTRLTVL.

This clone has more than one count but fewer than ten. Other nucleotide sequences from this sample produce the same CDR3. The chain joins TRBV2 to TRBJ1-1; D remains ambiguous. V was trimmed by 4 bases and J by 2 bases, leaving 8 bases between them. This CDR3 contains 13 residues. CDR1 and CDR2 from the germline V gene are SNHLY and FYNNEI. CDR3 in DNA: TGTGCCAGCAGTGCGTCGGTTAACACTGAAGCTTTCTTT. Protein product: CASSASVNTEAFF.

The chain combines TRBV29-1 with TRBJ2-3; possibly TRBD2 for D (6 bases). From germline, CDR1 is SQVTM and CDR2 ANQGSEA. CDR3 length: 12 residues. V was pared by 3 bases and J by 4 bases, with 8 bases between. Written as DNA, the CDR3 is TGCAGCGTTGACACGGGAGCAGATACGCAGTATTTT. Its protein is CSVDTGADTQYF.